Shown below are 25 T cell receptor beta chains from a single sample sequenced in a study of T cell responses to AZD1222 COVID-19 vaccine. Sequencing was performed with immunoSEQ multiplex PCR; in TCRdb, only in-frame clones are kept and a portion is missing. This sample carries 73,000 or so clones, roughly 75% of them seen once, and the ten largest clones take approximately 47%. Sequenced material: peripheral blood, taken 28 days after the second AZD1222 dose. These receptors originate from an adult who received the AZD1222 COVID-19 vaccine.

The chain recombines TRBV7-9 with TRBJ2-1, with unresolved D. CDR1 is SEHNR and CDR2 is FQNEAQ in the germline V gene (reference sequence). CDR3 size: 13 residues. Trimming removed 0 bases at V and 5 bases at J, with 5 bases between. CDR3 region: CASSLAQNNEQFF. The DNA for the CDR3 is TGTGCCAGCAGCTTAGCGCAGAACAATGAGCAGTTCTTC.

Ten or more counts support this clone. The chain links TRBV28 to TRBJ2-1; D remains ambiguous. V was shortened by 2 bases and J by 8 bases, with 13 bases between the two germline ends. Germline V gene lookup returns CDR1 MDHEN and CDR2 SYDVKM. CDR3 length: 14 amino acids. CDR3 protein: CASSLRSTWYEQFF. The CDR3 DNA follows: TGTGCCAGCAGTTTAAGGTCCACTTGGTATGAGCAGTTCTTC.

The chain links TRBV7-6 to TRBJ2-5; the match to TRBD2 covers 9 bases. With 1 base clipped from V and 5 bases from J, the junction kept 8 bases outside the gene matches. CDR3 size: 16 residues. Germline loops: CDR1 SGHVS, CDR2 FNYEAQ. The CDR3 sequence: CASSLGRSSGGETQYF. CDR3 bases: TGTGCCAGCAGCTTAGGGCGGTCCAGCGGGGGGGAGACCCAGTACTTC.

The chain is built from TRBV5-6 and TRBJ2-7; D is perhaps TRBD2 (6 bases). The CDR3 sequence is 14 residues long. Germline values: CDR1 SGHDT, CDR2 YYEEEE. Trimming took off 4 bases at V and 3 bases at J, with 14 bases between the two ends. CDR3 residues: CASSAGTRGYEQYF. CDR3 sequence (DNA): TGTGCCAGCAGCGCGGGGACGCGAGGCTACGAGCAGTACTTC.

The chain is built from TRBV6-2 or TRBV6-3 and TRBJ2-7, with 7 bases identical to TRBD1. The CDR3 length is 14 residues. Trimming cost V 2 bases and J 5 bases; bases outside gene matches: 6. Germline V gene lookup returns CDR1 MNHEY and CDR2 SVGEGT. CDR3 loop: CASSYQDRKNEQYF. The CDR3 region has the DNA TGTGCCAGCAGTTACCAGGACAGGAAAAACGAGCAGTACTTC.

This rearrangement joins TRBV4-1 to TRBJ2-1; tentative D call: TRBD2 (7 bases). Germline loops: CDR1 MGHRA, CDR2 YSYEKL. The CDR3 has 16 amino acids. The CDR3 nucleotides are TGCCCCCCCAGCCAAGGGGGGGGCCCGGGGTACAATGAGCAGTTCTTC. Translated, it gives CPPSQGGGPGYNEQFF.

In its sample, this clone was seen a few times. This chain uses TRBV13 with TRBJ2-7; the D is unclear. V gave up 1 base and J gave up 3 bases, with 7 bases separating them. The CDR3 totals 13 residues. Germline-derived CDR1 and CDR2 are PRHDT and FYEKMQ (reference sequence). The CDR3 here is CASSLEDGYEQYF. The CDR3 DNA is TGTGCCAGCAGCTTAGAAGACGGCTACGAGCAGTACTTC.

V and J are TRBV7-6 and TRBJ2-7, with D possibly matching TRBD2 (5 bases). Trimming pared 4 bases from V and 5 bases from J, leaving 12 bases between. The germline CDR1 and CDR2 sequences are SGHVS and FNYEAQ. This CDR3 contains 13 residues. The CDR3 sequence is CASSSTTGNEQYF. CDR3 sequence (DNA): TGTGCCAGCAGCTCTACGACGGGAAACGAGCAGTACTTC.

This chain uses TRBV6-5 with TRBJ1-5; D not resolved. In germline, CDR1 is MNHEY, CDR2 SVGAGI. V dropped 8 bases and J dropped 1 base, with 15 bases sitting between them. The CDR3 sequence is 15 residues long. The CDR3 coding sequence is TGTGCCAGCTCCCTAGAGCCTACGAGCAATCAGCCCCAGCATTTT. This codes for CASSLEPTSNQPQHF.

This clone was seen only a few times. The sample holds other DNA sequences that translate to the same CDR3. This rearrangement joins TRBV7-9 to TRBJ2-1; D not certain. This CDR3 has 14 amino acids. In germline, CDR1 is SEHNR, CDR2 FQNEAQ (reference sequence). Trimming pared 1 base from V and 6 bases from J, leaving 10 bases between. The CDR3 coding sequence is TGTGCCAGCAGCTTAGGTGGTTTCGGCAATGAGCAGTTCTTC. Protein product: CASSLGGFGNEQFF.

The V gene is TRBV20-1, the J gene TRBJ1-2; D unresolved. The germline V gene has CDR1 DFQATT and CDR2 SNEGSKA (reference sequence). The CDR3 length is 11 residues. Trimming left V 3 bases short and J 8 bases short, with 10 bases between. CDR3 in DNA: TGCAGTGCTAGTGCCCAGCGAGGCTACACCTTC. Residues: CSASAQRGYTF.

The gene calls are TRBV2 and TRBJ2-3; 7 nucleotides align to TRBD2. Trimming took 5 bases from V and 3 from J; bases not matched to a gene: 8. Germline lookup yields CDR1 SNHLY and CDR2 FYNNEI. The CDR3 length is 15 residues. For the CDR3, the DNA is TGTGCCAGCAGTAGACTAGCTGGGGGGACAGATACGCAGTATTTT. Residues: CASSRLAGGTDTQYF.

This chain connects TRBV28 to TRBJ1-3; D is unclear. V was cut by 4 bases and J by 0 bases, with 16 bases left in between. The CDR3 consists of 17 residues. Germline V gives CDR1 MDHEN, CDR2 SYDVKM. The CDR3: CASSYQHGRISGNTIYF. In DNA, the CDR3 is TGTGCCAGCAGTTACCAGCATGGGAGGATCTCTGGAAACACCATATATTTT.

The CDR3 nucleotides read TGTGCCAGCAGCACTAAAGCTTCCGGGGCCCAGGGCGGCGGTGAGCAGTTCTTC. It codes for CASSTKASGAQGGGEQFF. This chain joins TRBV21-1 and TRBJ2-1. TRBV21-1 is an annotated pseudogene. The CDR3 totals 18 residues.

The genes are TRBV12-3 or TRBV12-4 and TRBJ2-5, with a tentative D call TRBD1 (6 bases). V lost 5 bases and J 5 bases, leaving 9 bases between the germline ends. CDR3 length: 12 amino acids. In nucleotides, the CDR3 is TGTGCCAGCAGTACAGGGCGGGAGACCCAGTACTTC. Translated: CASSTGRETQYF.

This CDR3 is CASSPLPDGNTEAFF. The CDR3 coding sequence is TGTGCCAGCTCACCCCTTCCGGACGGCAACACTGAAGCTTTCTTT. V and J are TRBV18 and TRBJ1-1; unclear D gene. Trimming pared 3 bases from V and 2 bases from J, leaving 13 bases between. The CDR3 extends over 15 amino acids. Germline loops: CDR1 KGHSH, CDR2 LQKENI.

This sequence joins TRBV19 and TRBJ2-1; TRBD1 aligns across 10 bases. The CDR3 extends over 15 amino acids. V was pared by 7 bases and J by 2 bases, with 5 bases of the junction left unmatched. From germline, CDR1 is LNHDA and CDR2 SQIVND (reference sequence). CDR3 sequence reads: CASTRDRGPYNEQFF. CDR3 nucleotide sequence: TGTGCCAGTACCCGGGACAGGGGCCCCTACAATGAGCAGTTCTTC.

In its sample, this clone was seen a few times. This chain links TRBV12-3 or TRBV12-4 with TRBJ1-2, with TRBD1 as a possible D gene (6 bases). V was cut by 4 bases and J by 7 bases, with 13 bases left in between. This CDR3 region has 13 residues. Here the CDR3 reads CASSSKKGGGYTF. Here the CDR3 DNA reads TGTGCCAGCAGTTCAAAGAAGGGGGGTGGCTACACCTTC.

The chain couples TRBV2 to TRBJ1-5; maybe TRBD1 (5 bases). Between the trimmed V and J ends, which lost 4 bases and 3 bases, there was a span of 10 bases. The length of the CDR3 is 14 residues. Looked up from germline, CDR1 is SNHLY and CDR2 is FYNNEI. CDR3 sequence (DNA): TGTGCCAGCAGTGTACAGGCCGTCAATCAGCCCCAGCATTTT. Translated, it gives CASSVQAVNQPQHF.

This chain's CDR3 is CASSLGDFKAYEQYF. CDR3 nucleotide sequence: TGTGCCAGCAGCTTGGGGGACTTCAAGGCCTACGAGCAGTACTTC. J is TRBJ2-7 and V is TRBV7-6; tentatively, D is TRBD2 (6 bases). This CDR3 is built from 15 residues. With 3 bases removed from V and 2 bases from J, the gap between germline ends came to 14 bases. The germline V gene has CDR1 SGHVS and CDR2 FNYEAQ.

A few counts support this clone. The CDR3 DNA follows: TGCAGTATAACTGGCGATCGGGGGGAGCTGTTTTTT. Protein: CSITGDRGELFF. The chain employs TRBV29-1 and TRBJ2-2; D not resolved. CDR3 length: 12 residues. CDR1 is SQVTM, CDR2 ANQGSEA, per germline.

The V gene is TRBV18, the J gene TRBJ2-1; possible D gene TRBD2, 7 bases. V gave up 5 bases and J gave up 6 bases, with 14 bases separating them. This CDR3 region has 14 residues. The germline V gene encodes CDR1 KGHSH and CDR2 LQKENI. The CDR3 here is CASSATRGGNEQFF. Written as DNA, the CDR3 is TGTGCCAGCTCAGCCACTAGGGGGGGCAATGAGCAGTTCTTC. Together with reference TRBV18 and TRBJ2-1, the CDR3 gives the full variable domain: NAGVMQNPRHLVRRRGQEARLRCSPMKGHSHVYWYRQLPEEGLKFMVYLQKENIIDESGMPKERFSAEFPKEGPSILRIQQVVRGDSAAYFCASSATRGGNEQFFGPGTRLTVL.

The chain uses TRBV19 and TRBJ2-2; TRBD1 matches at 9 bases. V was pared by 6 bases and J by 6 bases, with 8 bases of the junction left unmatched. Germline V gene sequence: CDR1 LNHDA, CDR2 SQIVND (reference sequence). The CDR3 is 15 amino acids. The DNA of the CDR3 is TGTGCCAGTAGGGCCACCGGGACAGGGCCCGGGGAGCTGTTTTTT. Residues: CASRATGTGPGELFF.

This chain uses TRBV28 with TRBJ1-2; weak D call: TRBD1 (5 bases). Trimming stripped 2 bases from V and 6 bases from J, with 16 bases between. Germline CDR1 MDHEN, CDR2 SYDVKM. The CDR3 extends over 15 amino acids. CDR3 protein: CASSLGGSGKHGYTF. CDR3 coding DNA: TGTGCCAGCAGTTTAGGGGGGTCAGGGAAGCATGGCTACACCTTC.

This clone was seen a handful of times. CDR3 coding DNA: TGTGCTAGTGGTTTCAAGGGAAAAGTTAGCAATCAGCCCCAGCATTTT. This codes for CASGFKGKVSNQPQHF. The chain joins TRBV12-5 to TRBJ1-5; D remains ambiguous. Between the trimmed V and J ends, which lost 3 bases and 0 bases, there was a span of 12 bases. Germline-derived CDR1 and CDR2 are LGHNT and FRNRAP. This CDR3 is 16 amino acids long.